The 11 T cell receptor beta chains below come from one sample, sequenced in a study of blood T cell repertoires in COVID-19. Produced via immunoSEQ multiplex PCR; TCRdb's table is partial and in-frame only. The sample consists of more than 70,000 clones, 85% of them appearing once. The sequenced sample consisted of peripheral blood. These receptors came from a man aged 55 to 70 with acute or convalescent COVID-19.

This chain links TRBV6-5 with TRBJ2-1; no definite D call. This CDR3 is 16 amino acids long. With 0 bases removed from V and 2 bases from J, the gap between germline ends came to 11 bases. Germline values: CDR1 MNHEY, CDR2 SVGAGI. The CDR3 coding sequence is TGTGCCAGCAGTTACTCGATATCGGGTACCTACAATGAGCAGTTCTTC. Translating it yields CASSYSISGTYNEQFF.

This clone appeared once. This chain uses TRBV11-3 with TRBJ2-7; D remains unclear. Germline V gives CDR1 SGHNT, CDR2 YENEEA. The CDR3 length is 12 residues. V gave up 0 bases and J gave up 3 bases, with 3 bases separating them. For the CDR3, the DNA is TGTGCCAGCAGCTTAGACGGCTACGAGCAGTACTTC. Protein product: CASSLDGYEQYF.

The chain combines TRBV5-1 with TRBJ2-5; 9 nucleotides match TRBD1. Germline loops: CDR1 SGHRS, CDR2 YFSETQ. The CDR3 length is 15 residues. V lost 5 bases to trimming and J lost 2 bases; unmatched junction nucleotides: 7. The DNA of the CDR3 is TGCGCCAGCAGACTTGGACAGGGGCCACAAGAGACCCAGTACTTC. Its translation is CASRLGQGPQETQYF.

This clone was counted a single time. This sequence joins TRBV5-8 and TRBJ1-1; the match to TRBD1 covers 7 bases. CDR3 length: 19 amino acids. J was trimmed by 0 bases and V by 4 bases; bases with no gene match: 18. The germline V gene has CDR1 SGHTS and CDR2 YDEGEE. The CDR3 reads CASSPRGDSLTVMNTEAFF. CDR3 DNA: TGTGCCAGCAGCCCTCGAGGGGACAGTCTTACAGTTATGAACACTGAAGCTTTCTTT.

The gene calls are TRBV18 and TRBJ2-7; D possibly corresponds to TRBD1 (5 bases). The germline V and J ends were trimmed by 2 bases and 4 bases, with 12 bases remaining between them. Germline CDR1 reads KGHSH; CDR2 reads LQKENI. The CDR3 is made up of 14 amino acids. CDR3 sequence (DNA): TGTGCCAGCTCACCATCGGGCAGGGAATACGAGCAGTACTTC. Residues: CASSPSGREYEQYF.

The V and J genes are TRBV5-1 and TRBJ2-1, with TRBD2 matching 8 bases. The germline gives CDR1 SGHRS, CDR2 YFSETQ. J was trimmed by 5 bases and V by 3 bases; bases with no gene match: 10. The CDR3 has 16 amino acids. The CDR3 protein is CASSSQTSVDHNEQFF. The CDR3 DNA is TGCGCCAGCAGCTCGCAGACTAGCGTAGACCACAATGAGCAGTTCTTC.

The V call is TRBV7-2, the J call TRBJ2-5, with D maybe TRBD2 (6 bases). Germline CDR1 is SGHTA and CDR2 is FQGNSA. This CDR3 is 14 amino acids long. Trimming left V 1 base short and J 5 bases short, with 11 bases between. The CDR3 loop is CASSLETGDETQYF. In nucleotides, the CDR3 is TGTGCCAGCAGCTTAGAAACGGGAGATGAGACCCAGTACTTC.

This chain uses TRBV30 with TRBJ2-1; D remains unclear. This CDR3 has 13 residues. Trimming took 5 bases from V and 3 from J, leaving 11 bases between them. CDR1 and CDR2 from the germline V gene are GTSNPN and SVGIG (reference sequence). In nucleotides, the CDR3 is TGTGCCTGGGTTCCCCGAGGCTACAATGAGCAGTTCTTC. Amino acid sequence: CAWVPRGYNEQFF.

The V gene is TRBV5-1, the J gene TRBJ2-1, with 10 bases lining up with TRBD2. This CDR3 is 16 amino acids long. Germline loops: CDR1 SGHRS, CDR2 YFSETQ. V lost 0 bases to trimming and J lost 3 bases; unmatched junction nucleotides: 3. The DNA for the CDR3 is TGCGCCAGCAGCTTGGATGGACTAGCGGACTACAATGAGCAGTTCTTC. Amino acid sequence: CASSLDGLADYNEQFF.

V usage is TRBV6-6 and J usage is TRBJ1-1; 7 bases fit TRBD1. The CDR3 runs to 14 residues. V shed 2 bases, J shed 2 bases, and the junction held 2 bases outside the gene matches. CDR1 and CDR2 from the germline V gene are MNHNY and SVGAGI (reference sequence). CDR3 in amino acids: CASSYIGGNTEAFF. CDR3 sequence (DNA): TGTGCCAGCAGTTACATAGGGGGCAACACTGAAGCTTTCTTT.

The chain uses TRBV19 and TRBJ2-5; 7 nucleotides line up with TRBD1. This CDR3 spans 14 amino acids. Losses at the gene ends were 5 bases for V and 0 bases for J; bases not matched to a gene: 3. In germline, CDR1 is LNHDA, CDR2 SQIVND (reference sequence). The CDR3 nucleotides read TGTGCCAGTAGTCCCGACAGGGACCAAGAGACCCAGTACTTC. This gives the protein CASSPDRDQETQYF.